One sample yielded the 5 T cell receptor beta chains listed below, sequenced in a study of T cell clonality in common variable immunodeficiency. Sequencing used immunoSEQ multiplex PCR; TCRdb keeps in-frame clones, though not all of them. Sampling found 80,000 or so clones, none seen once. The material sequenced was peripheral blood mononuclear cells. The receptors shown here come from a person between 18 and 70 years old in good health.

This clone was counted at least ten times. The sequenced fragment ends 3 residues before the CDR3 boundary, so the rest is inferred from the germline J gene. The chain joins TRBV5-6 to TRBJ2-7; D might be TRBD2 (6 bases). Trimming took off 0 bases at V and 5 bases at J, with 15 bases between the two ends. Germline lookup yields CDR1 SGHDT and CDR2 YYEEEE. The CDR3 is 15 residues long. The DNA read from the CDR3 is TGTGCCAGCAGCTTGGTTCGGGCTAGCGAACACGAG. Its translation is CASSLVRASEHE. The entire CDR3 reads CASSLVRASEHEQYF.

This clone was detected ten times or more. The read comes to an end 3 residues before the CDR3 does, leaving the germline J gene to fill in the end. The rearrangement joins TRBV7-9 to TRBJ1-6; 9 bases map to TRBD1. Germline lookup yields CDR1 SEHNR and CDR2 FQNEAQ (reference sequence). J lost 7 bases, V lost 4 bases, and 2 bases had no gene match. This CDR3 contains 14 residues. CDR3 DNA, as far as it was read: TGTGCCAGCAGCTCAGGACAGGGGAATTCACCC. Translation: CASSSGQGNSP. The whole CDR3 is CASSSGQGNSPLHF.

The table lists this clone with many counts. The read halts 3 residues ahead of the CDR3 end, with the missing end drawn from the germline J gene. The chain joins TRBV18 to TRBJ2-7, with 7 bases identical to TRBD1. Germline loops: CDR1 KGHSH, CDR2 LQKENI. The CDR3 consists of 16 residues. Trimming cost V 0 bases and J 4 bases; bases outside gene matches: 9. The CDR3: CASSPPARTGGYEQYF. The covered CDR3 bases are TGTGCCAGCTCACCACCCGCCCGGACAGGCGGATACGAG.

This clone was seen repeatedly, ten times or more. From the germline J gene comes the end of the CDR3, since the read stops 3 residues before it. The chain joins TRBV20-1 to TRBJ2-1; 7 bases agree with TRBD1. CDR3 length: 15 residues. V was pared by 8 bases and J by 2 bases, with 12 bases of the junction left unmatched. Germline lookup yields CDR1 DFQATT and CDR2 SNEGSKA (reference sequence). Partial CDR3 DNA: TGCAGTCCCCTTCGACGGACAGGAACCTACAATGAG. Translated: CSPLRRTGTYNE. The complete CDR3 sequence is CSPLRRTGTYNEQFF.

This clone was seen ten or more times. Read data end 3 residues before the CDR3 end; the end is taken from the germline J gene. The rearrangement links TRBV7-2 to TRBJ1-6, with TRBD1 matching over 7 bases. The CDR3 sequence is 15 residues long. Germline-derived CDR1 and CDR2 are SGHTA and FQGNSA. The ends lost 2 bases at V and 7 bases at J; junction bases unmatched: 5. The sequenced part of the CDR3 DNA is TGTGCCAGCAGCTTACCTACAGGGGTAAATTCACCC. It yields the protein CASSLPTGVNSP. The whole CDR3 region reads CASSLPTGVNSPLHF.